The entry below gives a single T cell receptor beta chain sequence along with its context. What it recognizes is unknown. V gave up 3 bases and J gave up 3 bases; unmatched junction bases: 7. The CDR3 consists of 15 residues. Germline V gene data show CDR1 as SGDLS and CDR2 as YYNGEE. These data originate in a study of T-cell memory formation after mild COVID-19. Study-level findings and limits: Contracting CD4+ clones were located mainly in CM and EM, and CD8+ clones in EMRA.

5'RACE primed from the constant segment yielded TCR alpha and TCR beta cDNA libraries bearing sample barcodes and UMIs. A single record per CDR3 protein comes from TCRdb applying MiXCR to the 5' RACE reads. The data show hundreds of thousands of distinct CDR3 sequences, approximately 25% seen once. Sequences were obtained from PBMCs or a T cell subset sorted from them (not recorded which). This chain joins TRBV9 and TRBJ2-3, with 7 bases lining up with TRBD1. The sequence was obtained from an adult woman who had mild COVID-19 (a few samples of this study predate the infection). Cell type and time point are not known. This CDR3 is CASSGRTGWTDTQYF. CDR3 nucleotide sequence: TGTGCCAGCAGCGGGAGGACAGGATGGACAGATACGCAGTATTTT.